This TCR beta chain was sequenced for a study of shared clonotypes between healthy human individuals. The naive CD8 population came from CD45RO-negative cells selected for CCR7, without terminally differentiated effector memory CD45RA+ cells. The repertoire was sequenced with immunoSEQ multiplex PCR; TCRdb's copy has only in-frame clones and lacks some. Among around 1.9 million clones listed, around 93% were seen once. The CDR3 runs 18 residues. Per the germline V gene, CDR1 is GTSNPN and CDR2 is SVGIG (reference sequence). Trimming at V came to 7 bases and at J to 0 bases, leaving 17 bases not matched to a gene.

This chain links TRBV30 with TRBJ2-3, with 9 bases matching TRBD1. Sequenced sample: naive CD8+ T cells from PBMCs. This receptor was identified in a man aged 18 to 29 in good health. Some clones in this sample may be carry-over from other donors' samples. In DNA form, the CDR3 reads TGTGCCTTCAGAATAGGGACAGGGCCTTTTACTAGCACAGATACGCAGTATTTT. Encoded protein: CAFRIGTGPFTSTDTQYF. The full variable domain, with the rest looked up from reference TRBV30 and TRBJ2-3, is SQTIHQWPATLVQPVGSPLSLECTVEGTSNPNLYWYRQAAGRGLQLLFYSVGIGQISSEVPQNLSASRPQDRQFILSSKKLLLSDSGFYLCAFRIGTGPFTSTDTQYFGPGTRLTVL.